These 29 T cell receptor beta chains originate from one sample sequenced in a study of blood T cell repertoires in COVID-19. Sequenced by immunoSEQ multiplex PCR; TCRdb stores in-frame clones only, minus some. This repertoire shows tens of thousands of clones, about 81% found once; its top ten account for about a third. What was sequenced was peripheral blood. All receptors come from a man at least 80 years old with acute or convalescent COVID-19.

This clone was observed a single time. The gene calls are TRBV9 and TRBJ2-7; possible D gene TRBD2, 7 bases. V lost 3 bases to trimming and J lost 0 bases, with 13 bases between them. The CDR3 runs 15 residues. Germline-derived CDR1 and CDR2 are SGDLS and YYNGEE. This chain's CDR3 is CASSGRGQLSYEQYF. DNA of the CDR3: TGTGCCAGCAGCGGGCGGGGGCAGCTCTCCTACGAGCAGTACTTC.

The rearrangement joins TRBV24-1 to TRBJ2-6; no clear D gene. Germline lookup yields CDR1 KGHDR and CDR2 SFDVKD. This CDR3 comprises 13 residues. Trimming removed 9 bases at V and 0 bases at J, with 5 bases between. Here the CDR3 DNA reads TGTGCCACCGCGAGCTCTGGGGCCAACGTCCTGACTTTC. As protein: CATASSGANVLTF.

This sequence joins TRBV6-5 and TRBJ1-3; a possible D gene is TRBD1 (5 bases). Trimming left V 2 bases short and J 4 bases short, with 6 bases between. The CDR3 runs 13 residues. Germline values: CDR1 MNHEY, CDR2 SVGAGI. CDR3 DNA: TGTGCCAGCAGTTACGGGGGGGGAAACACCATATATTTT. It encodes CASSYGGGNTIYF.

This clone occurred once. V usage is TRBV7-8 and J usage is TRBJ2-7, with a possible D match to TRBD2 (6 bases). Trimming removed 6 bases at V and 0 bases at J, with 12 bases between. Germline lookup yields CDR1 SGHVS and CDR2 FQNEAQ. The CDR3 is made up of 14 amino acids. The DNA of the CDR3 is TGTGCCAGCAGGGATCAGGGAGGCTCCTACGAGCAGTACTTC. Translated: CASRDQGGSYEQYF.

The chain links TRBV7-2 to TRBJ2-7; D is possibly TRBD2 (6 bases). Trimming cost V 1 base and J 6 bases, with 13 bases left between them. The V gene's germline CDR1 is SGHTA and CDR2 FQGNSA. The CDR3 sequence is 14 residues long. The CDR3 sequence is CASSLEGGGGEQYF. The CDR3 bases are TGTGCCAGCAGCTTAGAGGGAGGAGGCGGCGAGCAGTACTTC.

This chain links TRBV19 with TRBJ2-2; a weak D match, TRBD2 (5 bases). Trimming stripped 7 bases from V and 4 bases from J, with 13 bases between. CDR3 size: 14 residues. Germline CDR1 and CDR2: LNHDA and SQIVND (reference sequence). The CDR3 coding sequence is TGTGCCAGTAAGGGAGATCCCGCCACCGGGGAGCTGTTTTTT. Its protein product is CASKGDPATGELFF.

V usage is TRBV11-2 and J usage is TRBJ2-3; TRBD1 aligns across 8 bases. After removal of 5 bases from V and 2 bases from J, the junction contained 6 bases not matched to a gene. Germline lookup yields CDR1 SGHAT and CDR2 FQNNGV. The CDR3 consists of 15 residues. Here the CDR3 reads CASSHGQGLTDTQYF. The CDR3, as DNA: TGTGCCAGCAGCCACGGACAGGGTCTCACAGATACGCAGTATTTT.

The V gene is TRBV11-3, the J gene TRBJ2-1; the D gene is possibly TRBD1 (8 bases). The germline V gene has CDR1 SGHNT and CDR2 YENEEA. This CDR3 has 13 residues. Trimming took off 3 bases at V and 9 bases at J, with 12 bases between the two ends. DNA of the CDR3: TGTGCCAGCAGCTTGACAGGGGAGGGTGAGCAGTTCTTC. It yields the protein CASSLTGEGEQFF.

This clone came up once. The V gene is TRBV5-4, the J gene TRBJ1-1, with 8 bases matching TRBD1. There are 14 residues in the CDR3. Germline values: CDR1 SGHNT, CDR2 YYREEE (reference sequence). Trimming at V came to 2 bases and at J to 11 bases, leaving 11 bases not matched to a gene. The CDR3 DNA reads TGTGCCAGCAGCTTTAACAGGGGGATGATTGGGGCTTTCTTT. Protein sequence: CASSFNRGMIGAFF.

This sequence joins TRBV27 and TRBJ2-1; D is uncertain. This CDR3 comprises 13 residues. V was clipped by 5 bases and J by 1 base, with 6 bases between them. Germline V gene sequence: CDR1 MNHEY, CDR2 SMNVEV (reference sequence). This CDR3 is CASSPRSYNEQFF. In DNA, the CDR3 is TGTGCCAGCAGTCCTCGGTCCTACAATGAGCAGTTCTTC.

CDR3 amino acids: CASSQDSGLSTDTQYF. The CDR3 DNA sequence: TGCGCCAGCAGCCAAGATTCAGGCCTCAGCACAGATACGCAGTATTTT. The genes are TRBV4-3 and TRBJ2-3; D remains ambiguous. Germline V lookup: CDR1 LGHNA, CDR2 YSLEER. This CDR3 has 16 amino acids. The V end lost 0 bases, the J end lost 0 bases, and 10 bases lay between the germline ends.

The chain uses TRBV6-5 and TRBJ2-7, with unresolved D. The V and J ends lost 0 bases and 0 bases respectively, with 12 bases between them. From germline, CDR1 is MNHEY and CDR2 SVGAGI. The CDR3 contains 16 residues. The CDR3 DNA sequence: TGTGCCAGCAGTTACTCGATCGATCTCAGCTCCTACGAGCAGTACTTC. Protein product: CASSYSIDLSSYEQYF.

This clone has just one count. V usage is TRBV5-1 and J usage is TRBJ2-7; maybe TRBD1 (6 bases). Trimming stripped 2 bases from V and 2 bases from J, with 11 bases between. This CDR3 spans 14 amino acids. Germline CDR1 reads SGHRS; CDR2 reads YFSETQ. The chain's CDR3 is CASSLLGGTYEQYF. The CDR3 DNA reads TGCGCCAGCAGCTTATTAGGGGGAACCTACGAGCAGTACTTC.

The table lists this clone with a few counts. This chain links TRBV11-3 with TRBJ2-1, with TRBD2 matching over 9 bases. The CDR3 consists of 16 residues. The V segment lost 5 bases and the J segment 7 bases; nucleotides outside the gene matches: 12. The V gene's germline CDR1 is SGHNT and CDR2 YENEEA. In nucleotides, the CDR3 is TGTGCCAGCAGCCGAAGCGGCGGGGGGGCGGCAAATGAGCAGTTCTTC. It specifies CASSRSGGGAANEQFF.

The chain has TRBV4-1 and TRBJ2-5; 7 positions agree with TRBD1. The ends lost 7 bases at V and 1 base at J; junction bases unmatched: 9. The CDR3 covers 15 residues. The germline V gene encodes CDR1 MGHRA and CDR2 YSYEKL. The CDR3 loop is CASTSNRGLQETQYF. The DNA for the CDR3 is TGCGCCAGCACCTCAAACAGGGGCCTCCAAGAGACCCAGTACTTC.

The V gene is TRBV19, the J gene TRBJ1-2, with TRBD1 matching 7 bases. CDR3 length: 14 amino acids. Trimming removed 3 bases from V and 5 bases from J; junction bases left unmatched: 6. Germline V gene sequence: CDR1 LNHDA, CDR2 SQIVND (reference sequence). The CDR3 coding sequence is TGTGCCAGTAGTATCCCCGACAGGGTATATGGCTACACCTTC. Encoded protein: CASSIPDRVYGYTF.

The chain carries TRBV5-6 and TRBJ2-1; 9 bases align to TRBD2. The V gene end was trimmed by 3 bases and the J gene end by 4 bases; junction bases not matched to a gene: 8. From germline, CDR1 is SGHDT and CDR2 YYEEEE. The CDR3 has 16 residues. The CDR3 spells CASSSPRLAGYNEQFF. CDR3 coding DNA: TGTGCCAGCAGCTCGCCGAGGCTAGCGGGATACAATGAGCAGTTCTTC.

This clone has a handful of counts. The genes are TRBV6-5 and TRBJ1-2; no clear D gene. Per the germline V gene, CDR1 is MNHEY and CDR2 is SVGAGI. V lost 2 bases and J 8 bases, leaving 12 bases between the germline ends. The CDR3 loop spans 13 amino acids. This chain's CDR3 is CASSYLSWEGYTF. CDR3 in DNA: TGTGCCAGCAGTTACCTTTCTTGGGAGGGCTACACCTTC.

This clone was observed a few times. The J gene is TRBJ2-7, the V gene TRBV15; 7 positions agree with TRBD2. This CDR3 is 16 amino acids long. Trimming at V came to 0 bases and at J to 2 bases, leaving 7 bases not matched to a gene. Germline CDR1 reads LNHNV; CDR2 reads YYDKDF (reference sequence). The CDR3 region is CATSRDLIGGAYEQYF. The CDR3 DNA reads as TGTGCCACCAGCAGAGATCTCATTGGGGGGGCCTACGAGCAGTACTTC. Combining the CDR3 with reference TRBV15 and TRBJ2-7 gives the whole variable domain DAMVIQNPRYQVTQFGKPVTLSCSQTLNHNVMYWYQQKSSQAPKLLFHYYDKDFNNEADTPDNFQSRRPNTSFCFLDIRSPGLGDTAMYLCATSRDLIGGAYEQYFGPGTRLTVT.

The chain recombines TRBV12-3 or TRBV12-4 with TRBJ2-3; TRBD2 might be the D (6 bases). The germline V and J ends were trimmed by 5 bases and 0 bases, with 6 bases remaining between them. CDR3 length equals 13 residues. Here the CDR3 reads CASSGTSTDTQYF. The CDR3 DNA reads as TGTGCCAGCAGTGGGACTAGCACAGATACGCAGTATTTT.

This sequence joins TRBV19 and TRBJ1-4; 9 nucleotides agree with TRBD1. The CDR3 loop spans 14 amino acids. Germline values: CDR1 LNHDA, CDR2 SQIVND (reference sequence). V shed 7 bases, J shed 4 bases, and the junction held 4 bases outside the gene matches. This CDR3 reads CASTRDRDNEKLFF. The CDR3 DNA is TGTGCCAGTACGAGGGACAGGGATAATGAAAAACTGTTTTTT.

The chain carries TRBV4-3 and TRBJ1-5, with D perhaps matching TRBD1 (5 bases). V was pared by 0 bases and J by 1 base, with 19 bases between. Germline CDR1 reads LGHNA; CDR2 reads YSLEER. The CDR3 is 19 residues long. The chain's CDR3 is CASSQDRPAGWWSNQPQHF. CDR3 bases: TGCGCCAGCAGCCAAGATCGACCGGCAGGGTGGTGGAGCAATCAGCCCCAGCATTTT.

The chain uses TRBV20-1 and TRBJ1-1, with D tentatively TRBD1 (5 bases). The ends were cut back, 3 bases at V and 4 bases at J, with 15 bases in the middle. CDR1 DFQATT and CDR2 SNEGSKA come from the germline V gene (reference sequence). This CDR3 contains 14 residues. CDR3 in amino acids: CSASSSSGGTEAFF. The DNA of the CDR3 is TGCAGTGCTAGTTCGTCCTCGGGGGGCACTGAAGCTTTCTTT.

This chain links TRBV2 with TRBJ2-2; possible D gene TRBD2, 6 bases. There are 15 residues in the CDR3. The germline V gene has CDR1 SNHLY and CDR2 FYNNEI. Trimming pared 6 bases from V and 1 base from J, leaving 12 bases between. The CDR3 reads CASSQSGVNTGELFF. The CDR3, as DNA: TGTGCCAGCAGCCAATCGGGAGTGAACACCGGGGAGCTGTTTTTT.

This clone has only a few counts. J is TRBJ2-3 and V is TRBV5-1; the match to TRBD2 covers 8 bases. V lost 2 bases, J lost 14 bases, and 7 bases stayed unmatched. The CDR3 sequence is 12 residues long. Germline CDR1 reads SGHRS; CDR2 reads YFSETQ. The CDR3 here is CASSFSGGPAYF. DNA of the CDR3: TGCGCCAGCAGCTTCAGCGGGGGCCCGGCGTATTTT. Filled out from reference TRBV5-1 and TRBJ2-3, the complete variable domain reads KAGVTQTPRYLIKTRGQQVTLSCSPISGHRSVSWYQQTPGQGLQFLFEYFSETQRNKGNFPGRFSGRQFSNSRSEMNVSTLELGDSALYLCASSFSGGPAYFGPGTRLTVL.

This rearrangement joins TRBV27 to TRBJ2-3; the D is unclear. The V gene's germline CDR1 is MNHEY and CDR2 SMNVEV (reference sequence). There are 13 residues in the CDR3. V gave up 3 bases and J gave up 5 bases, with 9 bases separating them. In DNA, the CDR3 is TGTGCCAGCAGTTTGCGGCGCGGAGATACGCAGTATTTT. Translating it yields CASSLRRGDTQYF.

The chain employs TRBV5-1 and TRBJ2-5; the D gene is possibly TRBD1 (5 bases). With 0 bases removed from V and 2 bases from J, the gap between germline ends came to 14 bases. The CDR3 contains 16 residues. Germline lookup yields CDR1 SGHRS and CDR2 YFSETQ. The CDR3 nucleotides read TGCGCCAGCAGCTTGGTTGGGGCGGCTAGGCAAGAGACCCAGTACTTC. It translates to CASSLVGAARQETQYF.

The sample holds a few counts of this clone. The chain employs TRBV5-1 and TRBJ1-6; TRBD1 aligns across 11 bases. This CDR3 contains 15 residues. The germline V gene has CDR1 SGHRS and CDR2 YFSETQ. V shed 5 bases, J shed 8 bases, and the junction held 6 bases outside the gene matches. The CDR3 loop reads CASRDRTGGYSPLHF. The DNA for the CDR3 is TGCGCCAGCAGGGACCGGACAGGGGGCTATTCACCCCTCCACTTT.

This chain links TRBV12-1 with TRBJ2-2; the table calls TRBD1, which could not be checked here. TRBV12-1 is shown as a pseudogene. The CDR3 extends over 19 amino acids. The CDR3 region has the DNA TGTGCCAGCAGCTCCAGTCCCCCAATAAACCAGGGGGAGCCCGGGGAGCTGTTTTTT. Translating it yields CASSSSPPINQGEPGELFF.